Listed here is a single T cell receptor (beta chain). V was cut by 7 bases and J by 6 bases, with 15 bases left in between. This CDR3 spans 13 amino acids. CDR1 and CDR2 from the germline V gene are MDHEN and SYDVKM. These data belong to a study of blood T cell repertoires in COVID-19. Study-wide context: Both acute and convalescent COVID-19 samples were obtained from the United States, Italy and Spain. From T cells, B-cell-depleted T cells, or PBMCs came the material, which was cDNA or gDNA.

Authors' methods: Quantification of nucleated cells was approximated via reference gene primer amplification. Produced via immunoSEQ multiplex PCR; TCRdb's table is partial and in-frame only. The V and J calls and the clone size are those of that table, but D and trimming were determined from the DNA. The sample holds approximately 220,000 clones, 70% to 90% seen once. The clonotype was recovered from a man aged 50-60 years who had recovered from COVID-19. V is TRBV28 and J is TRBJ1-1; weak D call: TRBD1 (5 bases). Sequencing was done on a sample of peripheral blood. CDR3 sequence: CASIRGGAPEAFF. Written as DNA, the CDR3 is TGTGCCAGCATCCGAGGAGGGGCCCCTGAAGCTTTCTTT.